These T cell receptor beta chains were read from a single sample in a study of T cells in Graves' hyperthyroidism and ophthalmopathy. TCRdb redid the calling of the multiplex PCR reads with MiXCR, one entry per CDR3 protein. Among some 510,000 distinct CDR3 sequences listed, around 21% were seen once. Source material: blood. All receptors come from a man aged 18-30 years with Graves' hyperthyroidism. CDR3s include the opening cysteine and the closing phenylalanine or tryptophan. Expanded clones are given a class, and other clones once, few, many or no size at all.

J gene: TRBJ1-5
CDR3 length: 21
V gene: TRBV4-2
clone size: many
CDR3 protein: CASSRRDRWDEWRVNNQPQHF

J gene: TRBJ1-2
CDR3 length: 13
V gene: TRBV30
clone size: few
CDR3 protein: CAWGIRDIGGYTF

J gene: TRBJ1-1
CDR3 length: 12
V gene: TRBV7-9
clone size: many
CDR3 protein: CASSGTAAEAFF

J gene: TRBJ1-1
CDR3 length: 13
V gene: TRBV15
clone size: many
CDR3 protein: CATSFSRAAEAFF

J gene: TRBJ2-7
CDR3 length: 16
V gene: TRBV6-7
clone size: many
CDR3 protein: CASSYSAGEGSYEQYF

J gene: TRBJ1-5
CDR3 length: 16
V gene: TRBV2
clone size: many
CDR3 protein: CASSRTGDHRNQPQHF

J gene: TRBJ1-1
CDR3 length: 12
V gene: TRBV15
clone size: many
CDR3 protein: CATSGGGPEAFF

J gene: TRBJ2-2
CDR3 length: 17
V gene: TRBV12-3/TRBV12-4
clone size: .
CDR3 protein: CASSLRGLAENIVELFF

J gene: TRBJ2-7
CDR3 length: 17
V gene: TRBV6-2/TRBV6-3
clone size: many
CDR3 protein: CASSYTPGTVTFYEQYF

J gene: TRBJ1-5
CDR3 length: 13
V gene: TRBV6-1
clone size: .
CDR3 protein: CASQFSRNQPQHF

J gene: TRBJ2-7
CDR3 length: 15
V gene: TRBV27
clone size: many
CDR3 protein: CASSSNRGRSYEQYF

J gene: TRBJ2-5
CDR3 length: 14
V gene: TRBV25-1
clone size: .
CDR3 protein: CASSDLGTEETQYF

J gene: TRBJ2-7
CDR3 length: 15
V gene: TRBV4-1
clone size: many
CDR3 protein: CASSQDGTLRYEQYF

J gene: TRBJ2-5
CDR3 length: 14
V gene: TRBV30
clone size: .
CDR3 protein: CAWTDRWLGETQYF

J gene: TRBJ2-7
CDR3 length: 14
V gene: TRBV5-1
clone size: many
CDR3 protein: CASSFTGGGLEQYF

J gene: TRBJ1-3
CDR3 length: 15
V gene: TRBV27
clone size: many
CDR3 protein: CASSSRGRSGNTIYF

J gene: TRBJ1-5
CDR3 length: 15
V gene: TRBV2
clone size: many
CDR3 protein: CASSVSGQINQPQHF

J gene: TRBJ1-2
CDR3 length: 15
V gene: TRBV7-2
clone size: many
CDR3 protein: CASSLEGRAPYGYTF

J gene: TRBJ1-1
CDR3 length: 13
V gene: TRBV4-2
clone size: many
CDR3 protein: CASSQAGELEAFF

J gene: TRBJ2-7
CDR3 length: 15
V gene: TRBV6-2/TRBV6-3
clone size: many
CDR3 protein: CASSKTTGRGYEQYF

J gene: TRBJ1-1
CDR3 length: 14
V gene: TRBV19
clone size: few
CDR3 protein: CASTYGGPNTEAFF

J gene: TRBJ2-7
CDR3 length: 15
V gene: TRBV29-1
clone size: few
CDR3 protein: CSVVLAGGPSYEQYF

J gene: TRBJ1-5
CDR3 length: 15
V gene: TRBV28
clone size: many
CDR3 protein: CASSFPQGSGQPQHF

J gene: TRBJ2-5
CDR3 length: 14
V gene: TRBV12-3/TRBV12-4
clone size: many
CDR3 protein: CASSREGTGGTQYF

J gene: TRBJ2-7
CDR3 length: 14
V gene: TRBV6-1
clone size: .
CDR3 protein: CASSGLAGEYAQYF

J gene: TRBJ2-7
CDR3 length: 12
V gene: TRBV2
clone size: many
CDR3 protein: CAAGTVSYEQYF

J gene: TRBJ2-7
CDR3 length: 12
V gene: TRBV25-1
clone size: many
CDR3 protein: CASSISEAEQYF

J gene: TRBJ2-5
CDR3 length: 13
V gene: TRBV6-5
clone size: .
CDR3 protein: CASSLEGRLTQYF

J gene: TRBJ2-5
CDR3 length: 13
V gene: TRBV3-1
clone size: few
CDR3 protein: CASGLGVQETQYF

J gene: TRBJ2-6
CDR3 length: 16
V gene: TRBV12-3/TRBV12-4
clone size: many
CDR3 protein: CASSLSGGGGPRVLTF

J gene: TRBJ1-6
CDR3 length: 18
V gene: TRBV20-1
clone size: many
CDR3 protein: CSARVGTAQRTYNSPLHF

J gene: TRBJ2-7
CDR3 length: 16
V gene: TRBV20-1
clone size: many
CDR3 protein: CSARVWGTSGLGEQYF

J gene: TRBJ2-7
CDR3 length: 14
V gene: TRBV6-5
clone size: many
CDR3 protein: CASSSGSLGYEQYF

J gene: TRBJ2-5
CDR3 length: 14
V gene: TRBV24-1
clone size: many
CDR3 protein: CATSDLQEGKTQYF

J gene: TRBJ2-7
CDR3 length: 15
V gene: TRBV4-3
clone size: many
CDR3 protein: CASSHGRGGPFEQYF

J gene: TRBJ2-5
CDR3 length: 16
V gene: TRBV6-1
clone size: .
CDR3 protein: CASSATSGRAQETQYF

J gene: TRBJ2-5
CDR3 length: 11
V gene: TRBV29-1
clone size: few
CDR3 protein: CSVYRGETQYF

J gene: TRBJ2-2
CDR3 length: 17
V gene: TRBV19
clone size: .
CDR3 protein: CASSPILAGFSTGELFF

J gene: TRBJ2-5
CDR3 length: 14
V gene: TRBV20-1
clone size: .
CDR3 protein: CSARAPGPQETQYF

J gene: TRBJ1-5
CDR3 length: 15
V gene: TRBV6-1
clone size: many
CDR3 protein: CASSEPRYSNQPQHF

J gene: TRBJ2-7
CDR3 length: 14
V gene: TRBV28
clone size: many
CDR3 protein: CASSFRGLRREQYF

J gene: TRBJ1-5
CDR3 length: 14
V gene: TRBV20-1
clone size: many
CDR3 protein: CSATQGISNQPQHF

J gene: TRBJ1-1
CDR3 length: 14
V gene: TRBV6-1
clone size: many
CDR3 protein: CASRVRRGDTEAFF

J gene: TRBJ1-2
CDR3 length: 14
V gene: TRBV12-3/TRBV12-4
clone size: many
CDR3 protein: CASSSRGLKDGYTF

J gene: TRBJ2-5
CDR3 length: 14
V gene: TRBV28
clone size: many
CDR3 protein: CASSDGAPQETQYF

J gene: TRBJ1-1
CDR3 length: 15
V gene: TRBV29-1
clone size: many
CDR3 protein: CSVEGRLYPPTEAFF

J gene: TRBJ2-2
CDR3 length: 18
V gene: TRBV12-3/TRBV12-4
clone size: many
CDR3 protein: CASSFKTSGGQRTGELFF

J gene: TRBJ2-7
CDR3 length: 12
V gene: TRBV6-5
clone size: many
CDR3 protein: CASSYYSREQYF

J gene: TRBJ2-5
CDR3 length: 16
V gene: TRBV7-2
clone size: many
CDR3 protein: CASSQPGRGPQETQYF

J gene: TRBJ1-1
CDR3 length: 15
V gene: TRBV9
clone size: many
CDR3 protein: CASSVVEKMNTEAFF

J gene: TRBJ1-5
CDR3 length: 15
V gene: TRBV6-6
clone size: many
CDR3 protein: CASSSGQGANQPQHF

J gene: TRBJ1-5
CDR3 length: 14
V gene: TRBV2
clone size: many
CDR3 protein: CASAFAGAFQPQHF

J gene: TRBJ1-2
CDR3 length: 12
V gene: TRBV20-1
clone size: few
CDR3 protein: CSATPGRGGYTF

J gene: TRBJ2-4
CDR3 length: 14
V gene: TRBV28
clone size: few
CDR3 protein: CASNSGGVKNIQYF

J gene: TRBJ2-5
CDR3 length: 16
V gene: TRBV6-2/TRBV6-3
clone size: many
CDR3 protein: CASSYEANSLQETQYF

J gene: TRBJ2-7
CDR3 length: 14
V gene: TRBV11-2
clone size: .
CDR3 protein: CASSLVVSDYEQYF

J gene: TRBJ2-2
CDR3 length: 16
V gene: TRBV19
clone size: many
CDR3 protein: CASSYPGQGAAGELFF

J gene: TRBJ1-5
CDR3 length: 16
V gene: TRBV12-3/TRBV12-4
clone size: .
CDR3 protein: CASSLRAGRAGEPQHF

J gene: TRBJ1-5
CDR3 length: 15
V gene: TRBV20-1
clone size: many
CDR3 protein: CSARVSGAKYQPQHF

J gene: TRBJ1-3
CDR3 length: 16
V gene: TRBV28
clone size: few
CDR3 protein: CASSPGVAGTGNTIYF